These T cell receptor beta chains were read from a single sample in a study of shared clonotypes between healthy human individuals. Repertoires were generated with immunoSEQ multiplex PCR, while TCRdb's copy carries only in-frame clones and drops some. Among about 2 million clones, 95% were seen once, and the ten largest hold about 0.13%. The sample consisted of naive CD4+ T cells sorted from blood. The source is a young man in good health. Each CDR3 is given with its conserved first and last residue. The D gene is left open where the match is weak. The size of a clone is reported for some rows only, either as once, few or many, or as a class for expanded clones.

>TRBV5-1|.|.|TRBJ1-1
CASSLEWQNTEAFF
TGCGCCAGCAGCTTGGAGTGGCAGAACACTGAAGCTTTCTTT
>TRBV9|.|.|TRBJ2-5
CASSGGRTQETQYF
TGTGCCAGCAGCGGGGGGAGAACCCAAGAGACCCAGTACTTC
>TRBV2|.|.|TRBJ1-4
CASSAVGEKLFF
TGTGCCAGCAGTGCCGTCGGGGAAAAACTGTTTTTT
>TRBV11-2|.|.|TRBJ2-1
CASSPIQGSYNEQFF
TGTGCCAGCAGCCCCATACAGGGCTCCTACAATGAGCAGTTCTTC
>TRBV2|.|.|TRBJ2-1
CASSTVYNEQFF
TGTGCCAGCTCGACAGTATACAATGAGCAGTTCTTC
>TRBV2|once|.|TRBJ1-2
CASTLSGGDDGYTF
TGTGCCAGCACCCTTTCCGGGGGCGATGATGGCTACACCTTC
>TRBV7-2|.|.|TRBJ1-1
CASSSLNRVVTEAFF
TGTGCCAGCAGCTCCCTTAACAGGGTCGTCACTGAAGCTTTCTTT
>TRBV2|.|.|TRBJ1-3
CASSSRGSQSSGNTIYF
TGTGCCAGCAGTTCCCGGGGCAGCCAGAGCTCTGGAAACACCATATATTTT
>TRBV6-5|.|.|TRBJ2-1
CASSRPGLNNEQFF
TGTGCCAGCAGTCGGCCGGGACTCAACAATGAGCAGTTCTTC
>TRBV7-2|.|.|TRBJ2-5
CASSLLAFETQYF
TGTGCCAGCAGCTTGTTAGCTTTCGAGACCCAGTACTTC
>TRBV7-9|.|TRBD2|TRBJ2-2
CASSLALGLAPGELFF
TGTGCCAGCAGCTTAGCGCTAGGACTAGCCCCCGGGGAGCTGTTTTTT
>TRBV12-2|.|.|TRBJ2-7
CASRLGAYEQYF
TGTGCAAGTCGCTTAGGGGCCTACGAGCAGTACTTC
>TRBV7-9|.|.|TRBJ2-2
CASSFSITGELFF
TGTGCCAGCAGCTTTTCTATTACCGGGGAGCTGTTTTTT
>TRBV7-2|.|TRBD2|TRBJ2-3
CASSLGLAGGDTQYF
TGTGCCAGCAGCTTAGGACTAGCGGGGGGAGATACGCAGTATTTT
>TRBV6-5|.|TRBD2|TRBJ2-7
CASSYSASGASYEQYF
TGTGCCAGCAGTTACTCGGCCAGCGGGGCCTCCTACGAGCAGTACTTC